This T cell receptor beta chain was captured in a study of early T cells in non-severe SARS-CoV-2 infection (dated by TCRdb to 2020 to 2022). Turning to the overall study: Bulk RNA from unsorted whole blood was used for TCR sequencing, so alpha and beta chains could not be paired.

A case-control design nested within a healthcare worker cohort in London, UK, was used, with weekly nasopharyngeal swab PCR tests and blood sampling performed. Healthcare workers were recruited between 23 and 31 March 2020, during the week of the UK lockdown, and were followed weekly for up to about 16 weeks. This clonotype was seen many times. The specificity of this receptor is unknown. No much larger clonotype is one base removed from it; base qualities were not supplied. The full study reports these points: VDJdb matching was skewed toward anti-spike CD8 responses and likely underestimated virus-specific expansions, missing private and CD4 specificities.

Library construction relied on 5' RACE. Reads for this sample came from a NextSeq 500. In the TCR library protocol, unique molecular identifiers were attached to individual cDNA molecules to correct for PCR bias and sequencing error. Both TCR alpha and beta chains were sequenced, and tight co-correlation was observed between alpha and beta sequence abundances in each sample. The source study handled its data this way. Decombinator V4 was used to annotate the V gene, J gene and CDR3 of the TCR sequences. Expanded TCRs were defined as changing significantly between any two time points under a Poisson model with p below 0.0001. TCR abundances were normalised to the total number of TCRs sequenced in each sample and reported as counts per million. VDJdb, accessed 1 November 2021, was searched for CMV, EBV and SARS-CoV-2 annotated TCRs, with TCRs annotated for multiple antigens excluded. Through fastp at Q25 and MiXCR, TCRdb rebuilt clones from the public reads, retaining in-frame beta chains. Rows merge per CDR3 protein into single entries with the most common DNA and genes. The V and J calls, along with clone size, are taken from TCRdb and not from the paper's own processing. Here the sample has roughly 30,000 distinct CDR3 sequences; 4% to 5.5% occur a single time. Approximately 2.4% of the sample rests with the top ten.

Sequenced input: whole blood. The sequence came from an adult who was a healthcare worker with PCR-confirmed SARS-CoV-2 infection or an uninfected control (not recorded which).

The CDR3 protein: CASSPKTAAINYGYTF. The bases read TGTGCCAGCAGCCCCAAAACGGCAGCAATCAACTATGGCTACACCTTC. The chain uses TRBV7-2 and TRBJ1-2; there is no confident call for the D gene. Counted from cysteine to phenylalanine, this CDR3 has 16 amino acids. The DNA shown is the 48-base CDR3, in frame from base 1. The germline ends are 18 bases apart after V is trimmed by 5 bases and J by 2 bases. From a lookup of the germline V gene, CDR1 and CDR2 are SGHTA and FQGNSA.